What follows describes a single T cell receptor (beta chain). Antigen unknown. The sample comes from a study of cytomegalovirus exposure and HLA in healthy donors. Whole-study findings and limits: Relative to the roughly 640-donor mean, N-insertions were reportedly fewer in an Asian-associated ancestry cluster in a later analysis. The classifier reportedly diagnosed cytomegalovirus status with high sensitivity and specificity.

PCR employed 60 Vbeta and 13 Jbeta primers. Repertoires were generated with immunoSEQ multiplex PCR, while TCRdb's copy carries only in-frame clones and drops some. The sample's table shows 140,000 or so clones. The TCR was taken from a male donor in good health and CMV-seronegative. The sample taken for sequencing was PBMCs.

The CDR3 coding sequence is TGCGCCAGCAGCCACCATAAACCGGGACAGGGCAATCAGCCCCAGCATTTT. Its protein is CASSHHKPGQGNQPQHF. V and J are TRBV4-1 and TRBJ1-5, with 8 bases aligning to TRBD1. The V and J ends lost 3 bases and 2 bases, in that order; junction bases with no gene match: 9. Germline CDR1 and CDR2: MGHRA and YSYEKL. The CDR3 has 17 residues.